This entry lists 32 T cell receptor beta chains sequenced from one sample in a study of OX40 agonist ivuxolimab in advanced cancers. The assay was immunoSEQ multiplex PCR, and TCRdb's table has in-frame clones only and misses some. In the table there are about 47,000 clones, under 90% of which are singletons. This specimen consisted of CD4+ or CD8+ T cells sorted from blood, obtained in a trial of the OX40 agonist ivuxolimab. The receptors derive from an adult with an advanced solid tumor such as melanoma, head and neck, liver or kidney cancer.

The chain carries TRBV7-8 and TRBJ1-1; no firm D call. The CDR3 spans 14 residues. Trimming removed 5 bases from V and 0 bases from J, with 10 bases in between. The germline V gene has CDR1 SGHVS and CDR2 FQNEAQ. The CDR3 DNA is TGTGCCAGCAGCAACCGAACGGTGAACACTGAAGCTTTCTTT. Amino acids: CASSNRTVNTEAFF.

The CDR3 here is CASSPNAPGNSDTQYF. CDR3 coding DNA: TGTGCCAGCTCACCGAACGCTCCGGGAAATTCAGATACGCAGTATTTT. The V and J genes are TRBV18 and TRBJ2-3; D may be TRBD2 (5 bases). The CDR3 runs to 16 residues. Germline lookup yields CDR1 KGHSH and CDR2 LQKENI. Deletions cut 3 bases from V and 4 bases from J, with 17 bases between.

The V gene is TRBV9, the J gene TRBJ2-5; 13 nucleotides align to TRBD2. CDR3 size: 15 residues. V was pared by 4 bases and J by 6 bases, with 6 bases of the junction left unmatched. CDR1 is SGDLS and CDR2 is YYNGEE in the germline V gene. The CDR3 sequence: CASSPWTSGSQTQYF. CDR3 coding DNA: TGTGCCAGCAGCCCATGGACTAGCGGGAGCCAGACCCAGTACTTC.

V is TRBV27 and J is TRBJ2-7; 10 bases fit TRBD2. CDR3 length: 16 residues. Germline-derived CDR1 and CDR2 are MNHEY and SMNVEV (reference sequence). Trimming at V came to 2 bases and at J to 0 bases, leaving 4 bases not matched to a gene. CDR3: CASSLIVAGGSYEQYF. DNA of the CDR3: TGTGCCAGCAGTTTAATCGTAGCGGGGGGCTCCTACGAGCAGTACTTC.

Here the CDR3 DNA reads TGTGCCTGGAGTGTAGGAGCGGCTGAAGCTTTCTTT. Its protein is CAWSVGAAEAFF. The chain combines TRBV30 with TRBJ1-1; no clear D gene. Trimming took off 0 bases at V and 6 bases at J, with 8 bases between the two ends. This CDR3 contains 12 residues. Germline CDR1 reads GTSNPN; CDR2 reads SVGIG (reference sequence).

The CDR3 loop is CSVADHAEKTTNEKLFF. The CDR3 DNA reads as TGCAGCGTAGCTGACCACGCCGAAAAAACAACTAATGAAAAACTGTTTTTT. The chain joins TRBV29-1 to TRBJ1-4; D gene uncertain. V was pared by 6 bases and J by 0 bases, with 20 bases between. Germline V CDR1 and CDR2: SQVTM, ANQGSEA. The CDR3 runs to 17 residues.

This clone was observed a few times. This rearrangement joins TRBV27 to TRBJ1-1, with D perhaps matching TRBD1 (6 bases). The V end lost 5 bases, the J end lost 4 bases, and 8 bases lay between the germline ends. CDR1 and CDR2 (germline): MNHEY, SMNVEV (reference sequence). CDR3 size: 12 residues. The CDR3 DNA reads as TGTGCCAGCAGTACAGGGTTCACTGAAGCTTTCTTT. Amino acids: CASSTGFTEAFF.

DNA of the CDR3: TGTGCCAGCAGCGCCCTAGCGGGAGGTCACAATGAGCAGTTCTTC. Translating it yields CASSALAGGHNEQFF. The rearrangement joins TRBV7-6 to TRBJ2-1, with TRBD2 identical over 11 bases. Germline assignment: CDR1 SGHVS and CDR2 FNYEAQ. J gave up 5 bases and V 5 bases, and 5 bases lay outside the gene matches. CDR3 size: 15 residues.

The chain employs TRBV10-3 and TRBJ1-2; D gene unclear. With 3 bases removed from V and 2 bases from J, the gap between germline ends came to 16 bases. Germline V gives CDR1 ENHRY, CDR2 SYGVKD. The CDR3 sequence is 16 residues long. The CDR3 region is CAISDGIGDMNYGYTF. The CDR3 nucleotides are TGTGCCATCAGTGACGGGATAGGAGACATGAACTATGGCTACACCTTC.

The CDR3 loop is CASSASGSSYEQYF. The CDR3 DNA reads as TGCGCCAGCAGTGCCAGCGGGAGCAGTTACGAGCAGTACTTC. V and J are TRBV10-2 and TRBJ2-7; 8 bases fit TRBD2. This CDR3 is built from 14 residues. The V segment lost 4 bases and the J segment 4 bases; nucleotides outside the gene matches: 6. Germline CDR1 and CDR2: WSHSY and SAAADI.

The genes are TRBV12-5 and TRBJ1-1, with TRBD1 as a possible D gene (5 bases). The V gene's germline CDR1 is LGHNT and CDR2 FRNRAP. Trimming cost V 0 bases and J 8 bases, with 10 bases left between them. The CDR3 spans 13 residues. The CDR3 DNA reads TGTGCTAGTGGTTTGGTATTCGGGGCCGAAGCTTTCTTT. Translation: CASGLVFGAEAFF. Drawing the rest from reference TRBV12-5 and TRBJ1-1, the complete variable domain is DARVTQTPRHKVTEMGQEVTMRCQPILGHNTVFWYRQTMMQGLELLAYFRNRAPLDDSGMPKDRFSAEMPDATLATLKIQPSEPRDSAVYFCASGLVFGAEAFFGQGTRLTVV.

The rearrangement uses TRBV5-1 and TRBJ1-1; 8 nucleotides agree with TRBD1. The CDR3 is 14 amino acids. Germline lookup yields CDR1 SGHRS and CDR2 YFSETQ. After removal of 4 bases from V and 5 bases from J, the junction contained 7 bases not matched to a gene. CDR3 in DNA: TGCGCCAGCAGCCTCGGACAGGGAGGTACTGAAGCTTTCTTT. Protein product: CASSLGQGGTEAFF. The full variable domain, in which reference TRBV5-1 and TRBJ1-1 provide the parts outside the CDR3, is KAGVTQTPRYLIKTRGQQVTLSCSPISGHRSVSWYQQTPGQGLQFLFEYFSETQRNKGNFPGRFSGRQFSNSRSEMNVSTLELGDSALYLCASSLGQGGTEAFFGQGTRLTVV.

V and J are TRBV7-6 and TRBJ1-5, with a tentative D call TRBD1 (6 bases). The CDR3 length is 14 residues. Per the germline V gene, CDR1 is SGHVS and CDR2 is FNYEAQ. Trimming took off 3 bases at V and 6 bases at J, with 12 bases between the two ends. The CDR3 DNA is TGTGCCAGCAGCTTTGGGGGGCTGGGTCAGCCCCAGCATTTT. This encodes CASSFGGLGQPQHF.

The chain recombines TRBV9 with TRBJ2-1; no reliable D call. V gave up 0 bases and J gave up 3 bases, with 4 bases separating them. The CDR3 is 13 residues long. Germline CDR1 and CDR2: SGDLS and YYNGEE. The CDR3 spells CASSVEDYNEQFF. As DNA, the CDR3 is TGTGCCAGCAGCGTAGAGGACTACAATGAGCAGTTCTTC.

The rearrangement joins TRBV5-1 to TRBJ2-2; 9 positions agree with TRBD1. The germline CDR1 and CDR2 sequences are SGHRS and YFSETQ. The CDR3 is 20 residues long. The V gene end was trimmed by 3 bases and the J gene end by 3 bases; junction bases not matched to a gene: 18. The DNA of the CDR3 is TGCGCCAGCAGCTCATCACCGGGACAGGGACCTTTTTCGGACACCGGGGAGCTGTTTTTT. This translates into CASSSSPGQGPFSDTGELFF.

J is TRBJ2-3 and V is TRBV19; D not resolved. Germline V gene lookup returns CDR1 LNHDA and CDR2 SQIVND (reference sequence). The V gene lost 2 bases and the J gene lost 2 bases, with 5 bases spanning the gap. The CDR3 loop spans 13 amino acids. The CDR3 DNA is TGTGCCAGTAGTATACTCCCCACAGATACGCAGTATTTT. The encoded protein is CASSILPTDTQYF.

The genes are TRBV19 and TRBJ1-3; 7 nucleotides agree with TRBD1. Trimming took 6 bases from V and 4 from J; bases not matched to a gene: 3. CDR3 size: 13 residues. Germline assignment: CDR1 LNHDA and CDR2 SQIVND (reference sequence). This CDR3 is CASSQGDGNTIYF. The DNA of the CDR3 is TGTGCCAGTAGCCAGGGGGACGGAAACACCATATATTTT.

This clone was recorded a few times. This rearrangement joins TRBV7-9 to TRBJ2-2; D tentatively reads TRBD1 or TRBD2 (5 bases each). Trimming stripped 5 bases from V and 5 bases from J, with 18 bases between. Looked up from germline, CDR1 is SEHNR and CDR2 is FQNEAQ (reference sequence). The CDR3 consists of 16 residues. As DNA, the CDR3 is TGTGCCAGCAGCCCGTATATGGGGCCGGGAACCGGGGAGCTGTTTTTT. Protein: CASSPYMGPGTGELFF.

The chain employs TRBV28 and TRBJ1-2; 11 nucleotides match TRBD1. The trim removed 2 bases at V and 5 bases at J, leaving 10 bases unmatched. Germline V gives CDR1 MDHEN, CDR2 SYDVKM. This CDR3 spans 17 amino acids. The CDR3 coding sequence is TGTGCCAGCAGTTTAGCCGAGAGGGACAGGGGGTTTTATGGCTACACCTTC. Translation: CASSLAERDRGFYGYTF.

This clone showed up just a few times. V is TRBV6-5 and J is TRBJ1-1, with D perhaps matching TRBD1 (5 bases). The CDR3 is 15 amino acids. Germline assignment: CDR1 MNHEY and CDR2 SVGAGI. Trimming stripped 2 bases from V and 3 bases from J, with 13 bases between. The CDR3: CASSYMWGLDTEAFF. CDR3 nucleotide sequence: TGTGCCAGCAGTTACATGTGGGGGTTGGACACTGAAGCTTTCTTT.

The rearrangement uses TRBV19 and TRBJ2-7; maybe TRBD1 (5 bases). V was pared by 5 bases and J by 3 bases, with 11 bases between. Per the germline V gene, CDR1 is LNHDA and CDR2 is SQIVND (reference sequence). This CDR3 is built from 13 residues. CDR3 in amino acids: CASSLGQGYEQYF. CDR3 bases: TGTGCCAGTAGTCTTGGTCAGGGCTACGAGCAGTACTTC.

Here the CDR3 reads CASSDVGAGQPQHF. Here the CDR3 DNA reads TGTGCCAGCAGTGACGTAGGGGCGGGGCAGCCCCAGCATTTT. The J gene is TRBJ1-5, the V gene TRBV6-1; perhaps TRBD1 as D (5 bases). There are 14 residues in the CDR3. Germline CDR1 is MNHNS and CDR2 is SASEGT. Trimming took off 3 bases at V and 7 bases at J, with 13 bases between the two ends.

V is TRBV5-5 and J is TRBJ2-7, with 11 bases that match TRBD1. The CDR3 loop spans 15 amino acids. Looked up from germline, CDR1 is SGHKS and CDR2 is YYEKEE (reference sequence). V gave up 3 bases and J gave up 4 bases; unmatched junction bases: 6. The CDR3 loop reads CASSWGQGEVYEQYF. The DNA of the CDR3 is TGTGCCAGCAGCTGGGGACAGGGGGAGGTATACGAGCAGTACTTC.

This rearrangement joins TRBV27 to TRBJ1-4; 9 bases map to TRBD1. Germline loops: CDR1 MNHEY, CDR2 SMNVEV (reference sequence). Unmatched junction bases numbered 9, after V lost 0 bases and J lost 7 bases. The CDR3 is made up of 17 amino acids. CDR3 sequence reads: CASSLSTVQGAGEKLFF. Here the CDR3 DNA reads TGTGCCAGCAGTTTATCCACAGTACAGGGGGCGGGTGAAAAACTGTTTTTT.

J is TRBJ1-1 and V is TRBV19, with 9 bases fitting TRBD1. Germline CDR1 LNHDA, CDR2 SQIVND (reference sequence). The CDR3 spans 14 residues. The ends lost 5 bases at V and 3 bases at J; junction bases unmatched: 4. In nucleotides, the CDR3 is TGTGCCAGTAGTGTAACAGGGGGCTACACTGAAGCTTTCTTT. Translating gives CASSVTGGYTEAFF.

The chain employs TRBV11-2 and TRBJ2-7; no clear D. CDR1 SGHAT and CDR2 FQNNGV come from the germline V gene. Trimming cost V 3 bases and J 2 bases, with 11 bases left between them. CDR3 length equals 14 residues. The CDR3 protein is CASSFSGQAYEQYF. DNA of the CDR3: TGTGCCAGCAGCTTCTCAGGCCAGGCCTACGAGCAGTACTTC.

In DNA, the CDR3 is TGTGCCAGCAGTTTTGTTACGAACACTGAAGCTTTCTTT. Amino acid sequence: CASSFVTNTEAFF. The genes are TRBV28 and TRBJ1-1; no clear D. Trimming pared 3 bases from V and 1 base from J, leaving 6 bases between. Germline loops: CDR1 MDHEN, CDR2 SYDVKM. CDR3 size: 13 residues.

This clone appeared once. The rearrangement uses TRBV5-8 and TRBJ2-3; TRBD1 is a possible D gene (6 bases). The CDR3 is 14 residues long. The germline V gene has CDR1 SGHTS and CDR2 YDEGEE. Trimming removed 6 bases from V and 2 bases from J, with 13 bases in between. The CDR3 DNA follows: TGTGCCAGCACCCTGGCAGGGGCCACAGATACGCAGTATTTT. Translating it yields CASTLAGATDTQYF.

The V and J genes are TRBV7-9 and TRBJ2-1; 9 bases agree with TRBD2. The germline V gene encodes CDR1 SEHNR and CDR2 FQNEAQ (reference sequence). The CDR3 is 16 residues long. The ends lost 5 bases at V and 7 bases at J; junction bases unmatched: 12. Written as DNA, the CDR3 is TGTGCCAGCAGCCCCTGGATGCTAGCGGGAAATAATGAGCAGTTCTTC. Its translation is CASSPWMLAGNNEQFF.

This rearrangement joins TRBV5-1 to TRBJ2-3; 15 nucleotides line up with TRBD2. The CDR3 has 19 residues. From germline, CDR1 is SGHRS and CDR2 YFSETQ. V lost 4 bases and J lost 2; bases outside the gene matches: 11. Here the CDR3 reads CASSAEAGLAGGITDTQYF. The CDR3 DNA sequence: TGCGCCAGCAGCGCCGAGGCGGGACTAGCGGGAGGAATCACAGATACGCAGTATTTT.

This chain connects TRBV2 to TRBJ2-1; no reliable D call. The CDR3 length is 14 residues. The germline V gene encodes CDR1 SNHLY and CDR2 FYNNEI. The ends were cut back, 4 bases at V and 2 bases at J, with 9 bases in the middle. The CDR3 bases are TGTGCCAGCAGTGGCGGATTTACCTACAATGAGCAGTTCTTC. Its translation: CASSGGFTYNEQFF.

The V and J genes are TRBV7-8 and TRBJ2-3; D call uncertain. Trimming left V 1 base short and J 0 bases short, with 14 bases between. The CDR3 has 17 amino acids. Germline CDR1 reads SGHVS; CDR2 reads FQNEAQ. In DNA, the CDR3 is TGTGCCAGCAGCTTAGAATTGGGCACCACTAGCACAGATACGCAGTATTTT. This gives the protein CASSLELGTTSTDTQYF.